This record looks at one TCR beta chain sequence and its context. This sample stems from a study of blood T cell repertoires in COVID-19. Study-wide background: The United States, Italy and Spain provided the acute and convalescent COVID-19 samples. PBMCs, B-cell-depleted T cells, or T cells provided the cDNA or gDNA that made up the material.

Original methodology: Researchers report that nucleated cell counts were estimated from reference gene primer amplification. Here immunoSEQ multiplex PCR was the method, and the copy in TCRdb shows in-frame clones only, minus some. V and J calls and clone size are copied from that table; D and trimming were computed from the DNA. The sample lists around 130,000 clones, approximately 87% occurring once. CDR1 and CDR2 (germline): KGHSH, LQKENI. This CDR3 is built from 14 residues. The germline V and J ends were trimmed by 6 bases and 2 bases, with 12 bases remaining between them. Input material: peripheral blood. The receptor was isolated from a woman aged 45-59 years with acute or convalescent COVID-19. The chain employs TRBV18 and TRBJ2-3; D ambiguous. CDR3 nucleotide sequence: TGTGCCAGCTCCCTATTTACCTCCACAGATACGCAGTATTTT. Translating it yields CASSLFTSTDTQYF.